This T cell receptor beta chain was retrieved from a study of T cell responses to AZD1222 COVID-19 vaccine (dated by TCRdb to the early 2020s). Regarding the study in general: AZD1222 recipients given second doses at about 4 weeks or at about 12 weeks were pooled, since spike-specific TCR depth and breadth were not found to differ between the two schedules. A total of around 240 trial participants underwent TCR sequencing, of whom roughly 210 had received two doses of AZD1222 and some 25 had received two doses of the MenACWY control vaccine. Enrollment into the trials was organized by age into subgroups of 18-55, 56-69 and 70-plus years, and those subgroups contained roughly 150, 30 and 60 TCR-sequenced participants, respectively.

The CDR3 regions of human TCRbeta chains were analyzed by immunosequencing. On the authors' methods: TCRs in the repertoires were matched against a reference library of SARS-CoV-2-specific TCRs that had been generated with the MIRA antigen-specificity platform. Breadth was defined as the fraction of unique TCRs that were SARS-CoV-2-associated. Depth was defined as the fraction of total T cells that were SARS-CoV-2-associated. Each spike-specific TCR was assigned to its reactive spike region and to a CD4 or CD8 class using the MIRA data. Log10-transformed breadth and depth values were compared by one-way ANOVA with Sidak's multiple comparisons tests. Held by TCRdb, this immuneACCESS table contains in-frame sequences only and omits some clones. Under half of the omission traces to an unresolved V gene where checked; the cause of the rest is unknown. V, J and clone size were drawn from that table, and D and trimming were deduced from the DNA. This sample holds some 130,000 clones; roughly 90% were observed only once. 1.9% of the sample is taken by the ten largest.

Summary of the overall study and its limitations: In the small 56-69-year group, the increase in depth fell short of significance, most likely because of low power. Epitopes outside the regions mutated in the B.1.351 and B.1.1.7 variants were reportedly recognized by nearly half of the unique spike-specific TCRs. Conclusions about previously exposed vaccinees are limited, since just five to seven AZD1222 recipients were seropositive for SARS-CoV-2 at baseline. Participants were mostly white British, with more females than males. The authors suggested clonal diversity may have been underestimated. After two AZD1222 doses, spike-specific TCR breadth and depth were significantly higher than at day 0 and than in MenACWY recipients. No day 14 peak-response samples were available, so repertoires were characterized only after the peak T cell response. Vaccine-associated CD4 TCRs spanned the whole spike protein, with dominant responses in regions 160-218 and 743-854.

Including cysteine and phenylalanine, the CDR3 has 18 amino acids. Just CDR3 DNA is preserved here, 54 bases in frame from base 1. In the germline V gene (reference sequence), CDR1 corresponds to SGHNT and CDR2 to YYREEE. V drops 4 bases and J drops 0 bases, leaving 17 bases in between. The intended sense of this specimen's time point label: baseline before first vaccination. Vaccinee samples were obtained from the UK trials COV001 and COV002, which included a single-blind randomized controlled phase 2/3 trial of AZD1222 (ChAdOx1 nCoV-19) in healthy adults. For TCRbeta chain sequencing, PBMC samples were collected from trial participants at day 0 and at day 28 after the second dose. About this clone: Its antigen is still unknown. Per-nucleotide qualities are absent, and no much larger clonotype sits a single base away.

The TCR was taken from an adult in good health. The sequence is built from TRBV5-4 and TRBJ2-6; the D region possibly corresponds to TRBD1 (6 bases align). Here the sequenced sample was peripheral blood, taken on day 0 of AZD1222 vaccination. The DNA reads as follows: TGTGCCAGCAGCGAGTTCAGGGGCCTATCCTCTGGGGCCAACGTCCTGACTTTC. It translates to CASSEFRGLSSGANVLTF.